Following are 32 T cell receptor beta chains from one sample sequenced in a study of PD-1 blockade in classical Hodgkin lymphoma. Each patient's relapse followed autologous stem cell transplantation, and brentuximab vedotin exposure varied. The protocol was immunoSEQ multiplex PCR, while the TCRdb copy is restricted to in-frame clones and leaves out a portion. The sample consists of 130,000 to 150,000 clones, approximately 72% of them appearing once. The starting material was peripheral blood mononuclear cells (PBMCs), obtained before the second cycle of nivolumab. Receptors were obtained from a human donor with classical Hodgkin lymphoma.

The rearrangement links TRBV19 to TRBJ2-4; TRBD2 matches 8 bases. Germline CDR1 and CDR2: LNHDA and SQIVND (reference sequence). This CDR3 has 18 amino acids. Losses at the gene ends were 6 bases for V and 0 bases for J; bases not matched to a gene: 13. CDR3 nucleotide sequence: TGTGCCAGTAGCCTCAGGAGTAGCGGGGCCCTAGCCAAAAACATTCAGTACTTC. Residues: CASSLRSSGALAKNIQYF.

The rearrangement uses TRBV2 and TRBJ2-1; 10 nucleotides agree with TRBD2. J gave up 10 bases and V 2 bases, and 8 bases lay outside the gene matches. CDR3 length: 15 amino acids. Looked up from germline, CDR1 is SNHLY and CDR2 is FYNNEI. The DNA of the CDR3 is TGTGCCAGCAGTGAATGGCTAGCGGGGGTCTCGGAGCAGTTCTTC. It translates to CASSEWLAGVSEQFF.

There are many counts of this clone. The chain joins TRBV19 to TRBJ2-7; weak D call: TRBD1 (6 bases). The CDR3 loop spans 15 amino acids. Trimming cost V 6 bases and J 3 bases, with 18 bases left between them. CDR1 is LNHDA and CDR2 is SQIVND in the germline V gene (reference sequence). The CDR3 loop is CASRPNRVRIYEQYF. CDR3 DNA sequence: TGTGCCAGTAGACCGAACAGGGTAAGAATCTACGAGCAGTACTTC.

The DNA of the CDR3 is TGTGCCATCAGTGAATGGACCGGCAACGGTGAAGCTTTCTTT. Translation gives CAISEWTGNGEAFF. V is TRBV10-3 and J is TRBJ1-1; no clear D. V dropped 3 bases and J dropped 7 bases, with 15 bases sitting between them. The germline CDR1 and CDR2 sequences are ENHRY and SYGVKD. This CDR3 is 14 amino acids long.

V gene TRBV5-4 combines with J gene TRBJ1-1; D gene ambiguous. Trimming stripped 3 bases from V and 4 bases from J, with 10 bases between. CDR1 and CDR2 (germline): SGHNT, YYREEE (reference sequence). The CDR3 spans 13 residues. CDR3 sequence reads: CASSWQARTEAFF. CDR3 DNA: TGTGCCAGCAGCTGGCAGGCGCGCACTGAAGCTTTCTTT.

This chain uses TRBV2 with TRBJ2-1; D is possibly TRBD1 or TRBD2 (5 bases each). Trimming took off 1 base at V and 5 bases at J, with 6 bases between the two ends. Germline CDR1 reads SNHLY; CDR2 reads FYNNEI. CDR3 length equals 13 residues. The CDR3 coding sequence is TGTGCCAGCAGTGAAGTGGGGGACAATGAGCAGTTCTTC. Its translation is CASSEVGDNEQFF.

The V call is TRBV11-1, the J call TRBJ2-5; D might be TRBD1 or TRBD2, each matching 5 bases. CDR3 length equals 17 residues. CDR1 and CDR2 (germline): SGHAT, FQDESV (reference sequence). Trimming stripped 5 bases from V and 5 bases from J, with 24 bases between. The CDR3: CASSAGVGRWVRETQYF. For the CDR3, the DNA is TGTGCCAGCAGCGCGGGCGTGGGACGCTGGGTACGCGAGACCCAGTACTTC.

J is TRBJ2-7 and V is TRBV7-9, with TRBD1 matching over 9 bases. Germline V CDR1 and CDR2: SEHNR, FQNEAQ (reference sequence). CDR3 length equals 14 residues. V lost 6 bases to trimming and J lost 3 bases; unmatched junction nucleotides: 6. CDR3 nucleotides: TGTGCCAGCAGTTCCGGGACAGGGATCTACGAGCAGTACTTC. The encoded protein is CASSSGTGIYEQYF.

The gene calls are TRBV19 and TRBJ2-7; tentatively, D is TRBD2 (7 bases). There are 14 residues in the CDR3. Germline CDR1 reads LNHDA; CDR2 reads SQIVND (reference sequence). V was pared by 4 bases and J by 2 bases, with 12 bases between. CDR3 protein: CASSTRGGAYEQYF. The CDR3 nucleotides read TGTGCCAGTAGTACCCGAGGGGGGGCCTACGAGCAGTACTTC. Together with reference TRBV19 and TRBJ2-7, the CDR3 gives the full variable domain: DGGITQSPKYLFRKEGQNVTLSCEQNLNHDAMYWYRQDPGQGLRLIYYSQIVNDFQKGDIAEGYSVSREKKESFPLTVTSAQKNPTAFYLCASSTRGGAYEQYFGPGTRLTVT.

The V and J genes are TRBV7-6 and TRBJ2-2; no clear D. From germline, CDR1 is SGHVS and CDR2 FNYEAQ. Trimming stripped 3 bases from V and 1 base from J, with 3 bases between. There are 13 residues in the CDR3. For the CDR3, the DNA is TGTGCCAGCAGCTTCGGGAACACCGGGGAGCTGTTTTTT. Residues: CASSFGNTGELFF.

The rearrangement links TRBV5-1 to TRBJ2-1; 9 bases are shared with TRBD1. J gave up 15 bases and V 3 bases, and 10 bases lay outside the gene matches. Germline-derived CDR1 and CDR2 are SGHRS and YFSETQ. The CDR3 loop spans 13 amino acids. The CDR3 DNA reads TGCGCCAGCAGCTATCCGGAACAGGGGGCCTTGTTCTTC. Amino acids: CASSYPEQGALFF.

The V and J genes are TRBV29-1 and TRBJ2-3; 13 bases are shared with TRBD2. V lost 8 bases to trimming and J lost 4 bases; unmatched junction nucleotides: 9. Germline values: CDR1 SQVTM, CDR2 ANQGSEA. CDR3 length equals 15 residues. This CDR3 is CSLLGTSGDADTQYF. DNA for the CDR3: TGCAGCCTGTTAGGGACTAGCGGGGATGCAGATACGCAGTATTTT.

Concerning this clone itself: This same CDR3 is encoded by further DNA sequences in the sample. The gene calls are TRBV18 and TRBJ2-5; D perhaps matches TRBD2 (5 bases). The germline V gene has CDR1 KGHSH and CDR2 LQKENI. The CDR3 runs to 13 residues. V was trimmed by 3 bases and J by 5 bases, leaving 10 bases between them. Written as DNA, the CDR3 is TGTGCCAGCTCACCCCGGGATCGGGAGACCCAGTACTTC. It codes for CASSPRDRETQYF.

CDR3 in amino acids: CASSLDAGQSSYEQYF. As DNA, the CDR3 is TGTGCCAGCAGCTTAGACGCGGGACAGTCCTCCTACGAGCAGTACTTC. J is TRBJ2-7 and V is TRBV7-2; the D gene is possibly TRBD1 (7 bases). The CDR3 contains 16 residues. Between the trimmed V and J ends, which lost 1 base and 0 bases, there was a span of 13 bases. Per the germline V gene, CDR1 is SGHTA and CDR2 is FQGNSA.

The V call is TRBV2, the J call TRBJ1-5; D perhaps matches TRBD1 (6 bases). CDR1 is SNHLY and CDR2 is FYNNEI in the germline V gene. The CDR3 runs to 14 residues. V was clipped by 10 bases and J by 2 bases, with 15 bases between them. The CDR3 coding sequence is TGTGCCACCGGGGGCCCGAGGGGCAATCAGCCCCAGCATTTT. Translated, it gives CATGGPRGNQPQHF.

This clone was observed a few times. V is TRBV14 and J is TRBJ2-3; D perhaps matches TRBD1 (5 bases). Germline V gene sequence: CDR1 SGHDN, CDR2 FVKESK. Trimming left V 4 bases short and J 0 bases short, with 11 bases between. The CDR3 spans 15 residues. For the CDR3, the DNA is TGTGCCAGCAGCCCCAGGGTCTCGAGCACAGATACGCAGTATTTT. It translates to CASSPRVSSTDTQYF.

The CDR3 sequence: CASSQGFSTAGNTIYF. The CDR3 region has the DNA TGTGCCAGCAGCCAAGGCTTCTCCACAGCCGGAAACACCATATATTTT. The J gene is TRBJ1-3, the V gene TRBV4-2, with D unresolved. The germline V and J ends were trimmed by 1 base and 4 bases, with 14 bases remaining between them. Germline assignment: CDR1 LGHNA and CDR2 YNFKEQ. This CDR3 has 16 amino acids.

The chain carries TRBV10-3 and TRBJ1-4; 9 bases align to TRBD1. CDR3 length equals 17 residues. Germline V gene data show CDR1 as ENHRY and CDR2 as SYGVKD. V shed 3 bases, J shed 3 bases, and the junction held 8 bases outside the gene matches. The CDR3 loop is CAISDPGQGGSNEKLFF. CDR3 coding DNA: TGTGCCATCAGTGACCCGGGACAGGGAGGCTCTAATGAAAAACTGTTTTTT.

This clone was counted a single time. CDR3 in DNA: TGTGCCAGCATCGACAGAACCACAGATACGCAGTATTTT. Translated: CASIDRTTDTQYF. The chain uses TRBV19 and TRBJ2-3, with D possibly TRBD1 on 5 matching bases. Per germline, CDR1 LNHDA and CDR2 SQIVND (reference sequence). The CDR3 has 13 residues. V was cut by 9 bases and J by 2 bases, with 12 bases left in between.

This clone appeared a few times. The chain carries TRBV7-9 and TRBJ2-3; 8 nucleotides align to TRBD1. V was clipped by 5 bases and J by 6 bases; unmatched bases: 7. Per the germline V gene, CDR1 is SEHNR and CDR2 is FQNEAQ (reference sequence). CDR3 length: 14 amino acids. CDR3 in DNA: TGTGCCAGCAGCCAAGGGACAGGCGGCGATACGCAGTATTTT. It is translated as CASSQGTGGDTQYF.

The rearrangement links TRBV7-6 to TRBJ2-2, with a tentative D call TRBD1 (7 bases). Trimming shortened V by 3 bases and J by 0 bases, and 17 bases separated the two germline ends. Germline loops: CDR1 SGHVS, CDR2 FNYEAQ. This CDR3 contains 18 residues. This CDR3 reads CASSFSAGQPSNTGELFF. The CDR3 DNA is TGTGCCAGCAGCTTTTCGGCGGGACAGCCCTCGAACACCGGGGAGCTGTTTTTT.

The V gene is TRBV5-4, the J gene TRBJ1-2; no firm D call. Germline CDR1 SGHNT, CDR2 YYREEE (reference sequence). V was shortened by 3 bases and J by 4 bases, with 10 bases between the two germline ends. The CDR3 loop spans 13 amino acids. For the CDR3, the DNA is TGTGCCAGCAGCTCGGATGGTAGCTATGGCTACACCTTC. This sequence encodes CASSSDGSYGYTF.

This chain connects TRBV7-8 to TRBJ2-2; 11 bases are a match to TRBD1. CDR1 and CDR2 (germline): SGHVS, FQNEAQ. Trimming at V came to 1 base and at J to 4 bases, leaving 5 bases not matched to a gene. The CDR3 has 17 amino acids. Here the CDR3 DNA reads TGTGCCAGCAGCTTAGTATTTGGGACAGGGGGCACCGGGGAGCTGTTTTTT. This gives the protein CASSLVFGTGGTGELFF.

The rearrangement uses TRBV19 and TRBJ2-3, with 11 bases identical to TRBD2. Per germline, CDR1 LNHDA and CDR2 SQIVND (reference sequence). V shed 4 bases and J 0 bases; nucleotides not matched to a gene: 3. CDR3 size: 16 residues. The CDR3 DNA reads as TGTGCCAGTAGTACCCGGACTAGCGGGAGCACAGATACGCAGTATTTT. This codes for CASSTRTSGSTDTQYF. The variable domain in full, with the rest retrieved from reference TRBV19 and TRBJ2-3, is DGGITQSPKYLFRKEGQNVTLSCEQNLNHDAMYWYRQDPGQGLRLIYYSQIVNDFQKGDIAEGYSVSREKKESFPLTVTSAQKNPTAFYLCASSTRTSGSTDTQYFGPGTRLTVL.

The genes are TRBV18 and TRBJ2-5; 8 nucleotides match TRBD2. CDR3 length: 16 amino acids. Germline V gene data show CDR1 as KGHSH and CDR2 as LQKENI. V shed 3 bases and J 0 bases; nucleotides not matched to a gene: 6. The CDR3 DNA follows: TGTGCCAGCTCACCCCGAAGGACTAGCTACCAAGAGACCCAGTACTTC. Protein: CASSPRRTSYQETQYF.

This clone came up a few times. V usage is TRBV9 and J usage is TRBJ2-1; 13 positions match TRBD2. There are 18 residues in the CDR3. Per the germline V gene, CDR1 is SGDLS and CDR2 is YYNGEE. Trimming took 2 bases from V and 0 from J; bases not matched to a gene: 5. CDR3 DNA sequence: TGTGCCAGCAGCGTGGGACTAGCGGGGCGTAGCTCCTACAATGAGCAGTTCTTC. It specifies CASSVGLAGRSSYNEQFF.

The chain recombines TRBV12-5 with TRBJ2-5, with 12 bases lining up with TRBD2. With 0 bases clipped from V and 10 bases from J, the junction kept 12 bases outside the gene matches. This CDR3 has 17 amino acids. The germline V gene has CDR1 LGHNT and CDR2 FRNRAP. The CDR3: CASGLVLAGGALSGQYF. DNA of the CDR3: TGTGCTAGTGGTTTGGTACTAGCGGGGGGTGCCTTAAGTGGCCAGTACTTC.

CDR3 sequence (DNA): TGCGCCAGCAGCGCGGGTGAATACACAGATACGCAGTATTTT. Protein product: CASSAGEYTDTQYF. J is TRBJ2-3 and V is TRBV5-1, with D possibly being TRBD2 (5 bases). The germline V gene encodes CDR1 SGHRS and CDR2 YFSETQ. Deletions cut 4 bases from V and 2 bases from J, with 11 bases between. The CDR3 loop spans 14 amino acids.

The chain joins TRBV11-2 to TRBJ1-6, with 7 bases aligning to TRBD1. The CDR3 has 19 amino acids. V was clipped by 4 bases and J by 4 bases; unmatched bases: 16. Germline lookup yields CDR1 SGHAT and CDR2 FQNNGV. CDR3 sequence (DNA): TGTGCCAGCAGCTCCCCCCGGGGGGGCAGGGGGAGATATAATTCACCCCTCCACTTT. This sequence encodes CASSSPRGGRGRYNSPLHF.

This clone was detected only a few times. The chain employs TRBV2 and TRBJ2-1; no firm D call. CDR1 and CDR2 (germline): SNHLY, FYNNEI. Trimming cost V 5 bases and J 11 bases, with 10 bases left between them. The CDR3 consists of 11 residues. CDR3 nucleotide sequence: TGTGCCAGCAGTTACCTAAATCAGCAGTTCTTC. It encodes CASSYLNQQFF.

The chain uses TRBV5-4 and TRBJ1-2, with 8 bases lining up with TRBD1. This CDR3 is built from 15 residues. V dropped 0 bases and J dropped 4; count of bases not matched to a gene: 5. Germline CDR1 and CDR2: SGHNT and YYREEE (reference sequence). CDR3 protein: CASSLGQGQVYGYTF. For the CDR3, the DNA is TGTGCCAGCAGCTTGGGGCAGGGACAGGTCTATGGCTACACCTTC. Variable domain in full (rest from reference TRBV5-4 and TRBJ1-2): ETGVTQSPTHLIKTRGQQVTLRCSSQSGHNTVSWYQQALGQGPQFIFQYYREEENGRGNFPPRFSGLQFPNYSSELNVNALELDDSALYLCASSLGQGQVYGYTFGSGTRLTVV.

In nucleotides, the CDR3 is TGTGCCAGCAGTTACTCCGCAGGGCCGAAGACCCAGTACTTC. This sequence encodes CASSYSAGPKTQYF. The chain employs TRBV6-5 and TRBJ2-5; a possible D gene is TRBD1 (5 bases). V was cut by 0 bases and J by 6 bases, with 11 bases left in between. This CDR3 has 14 amino acids. Germline V CDR1 and CDR2: MNHEY, SVGAGI.